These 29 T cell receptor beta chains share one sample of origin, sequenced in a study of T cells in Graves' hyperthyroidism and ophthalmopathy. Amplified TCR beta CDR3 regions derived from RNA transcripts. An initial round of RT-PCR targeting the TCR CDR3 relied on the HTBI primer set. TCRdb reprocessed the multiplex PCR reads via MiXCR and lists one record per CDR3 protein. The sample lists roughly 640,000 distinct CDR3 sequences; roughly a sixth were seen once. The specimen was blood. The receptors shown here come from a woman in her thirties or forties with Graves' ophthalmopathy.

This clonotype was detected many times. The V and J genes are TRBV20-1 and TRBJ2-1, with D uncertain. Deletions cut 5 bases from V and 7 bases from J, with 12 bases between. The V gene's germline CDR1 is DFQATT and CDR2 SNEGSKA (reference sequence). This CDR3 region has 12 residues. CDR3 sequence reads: CSAEGQVNEQFF. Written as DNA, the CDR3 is TGCAGTGCTGAAGGTCAGGTGAATGAGCAGTTCTTC.

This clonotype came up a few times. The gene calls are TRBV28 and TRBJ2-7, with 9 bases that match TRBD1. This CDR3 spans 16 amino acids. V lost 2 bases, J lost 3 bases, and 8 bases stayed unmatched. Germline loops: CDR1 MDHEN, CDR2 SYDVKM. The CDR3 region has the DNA TGTGCCAGCAGTTTACGGGTGACAGGGGGAGGCTACGAGCAGTACTTC. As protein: CASSLRVTGGGYEQYF.

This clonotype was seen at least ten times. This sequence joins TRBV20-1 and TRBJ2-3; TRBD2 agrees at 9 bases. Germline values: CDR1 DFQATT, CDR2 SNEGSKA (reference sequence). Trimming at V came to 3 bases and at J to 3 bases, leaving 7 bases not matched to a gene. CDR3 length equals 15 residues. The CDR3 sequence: CSASEEAGGTDTQYF. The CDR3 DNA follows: TGCAGTGCTAGCGAGGAGGCGGGAGGGACAGATACGCAGTATTTT.

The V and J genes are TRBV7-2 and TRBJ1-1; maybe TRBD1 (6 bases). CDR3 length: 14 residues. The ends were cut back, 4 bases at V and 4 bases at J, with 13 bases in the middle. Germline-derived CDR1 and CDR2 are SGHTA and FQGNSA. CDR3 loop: CASSSWGAPTEAFF. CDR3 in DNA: TGTGCCAGCAGCTCATGGGGGGCGCCCACTGAAGCTTTCTTT.

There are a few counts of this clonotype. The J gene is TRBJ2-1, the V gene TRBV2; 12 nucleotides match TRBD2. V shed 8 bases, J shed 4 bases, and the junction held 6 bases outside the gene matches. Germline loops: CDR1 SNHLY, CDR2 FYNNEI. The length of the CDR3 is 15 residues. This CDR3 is CASGVGLAGYNEQFF. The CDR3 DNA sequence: TGTGCCAGCGGAGTAGGACTAGCGGGGTACAATGAGCAGTTCTTC. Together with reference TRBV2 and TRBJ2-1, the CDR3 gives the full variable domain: EPEVTQTPSHQVTQMGQEVILRCVPISNHLYFYWYRQILGQKVEFLVSFYNNEISEKSEIFDDQFSVERPDGSNFTLKIRSTKLEDSAMYFCASGVGLAGYNEQFFGPGTRLTVL.

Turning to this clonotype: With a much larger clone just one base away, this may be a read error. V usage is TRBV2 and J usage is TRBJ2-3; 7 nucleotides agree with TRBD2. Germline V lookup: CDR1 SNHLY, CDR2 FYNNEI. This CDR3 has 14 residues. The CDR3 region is CARGGGVGTDTLYF. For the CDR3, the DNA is TGTGCCAGGGGGGGGGGAGTCGGCACAGATACGCTGTATTTT.

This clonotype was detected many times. CDR3 protein: CASSPGRESGRETQYF. In nucleotides, the CDR3 is TGTGCCAGCTCACCTGGGCGGGAGAGTGGCCGAGAGACCCAGTACTTC. The chain couples TRBV18 to TRBJ2-5, with 7 bases lining up with TRBD2. CDR1 and CDR2 (germline): KGHSH, LQKENI. Germline trimming cut 3 bases from V and 4 bases from J; bases unmatched to any gene: 11. The CDR3 consists of 16 residues.

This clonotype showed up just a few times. CDR3 amino acids: CASSLGLAGGFTDTQYF. The CDR3 region has the DNA TGTGCCAGCAGCCTGGGACTAGCGGGGGGGTTCACAGATACGCAGTATTTT. The chain uses TRBV7-3 and TRBJ2-3; 16 bases are a match to TRBD2. The CDR3 sequence is 17 residues long. Germline loops: CDR1 SGHTA, CDR2 FQGTGA. V lost 5 bases to trimming and J lost 2 bases; unmatched junction nucleotides: 4.

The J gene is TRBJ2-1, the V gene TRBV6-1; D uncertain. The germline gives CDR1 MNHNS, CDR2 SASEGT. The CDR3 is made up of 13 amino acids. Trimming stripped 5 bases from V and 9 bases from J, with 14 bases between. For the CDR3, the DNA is TGTGCCAGCAGTTTTCGGAATGACGGTGAGCAGTTCTTC. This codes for CASSFRNDGEQFF.

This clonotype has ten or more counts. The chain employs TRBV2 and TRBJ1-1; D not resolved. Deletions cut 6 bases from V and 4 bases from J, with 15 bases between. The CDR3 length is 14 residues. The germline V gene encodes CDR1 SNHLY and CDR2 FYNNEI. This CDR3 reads CASSSVSTGTEAFF. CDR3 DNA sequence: TGTGCCAGCAGCTCAGTTTCCACGGGCACTGAAGCTTTCTTT.

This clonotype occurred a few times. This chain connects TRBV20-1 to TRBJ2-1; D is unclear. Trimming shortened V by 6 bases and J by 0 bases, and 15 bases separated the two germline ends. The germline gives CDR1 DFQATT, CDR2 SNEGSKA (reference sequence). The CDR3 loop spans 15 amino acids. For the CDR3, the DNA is TGCAGTGCCACCCCGATCTCGAGCTCCTACAATGAGCAGTTCTTC. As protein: CSATPISSSYNEQFF.

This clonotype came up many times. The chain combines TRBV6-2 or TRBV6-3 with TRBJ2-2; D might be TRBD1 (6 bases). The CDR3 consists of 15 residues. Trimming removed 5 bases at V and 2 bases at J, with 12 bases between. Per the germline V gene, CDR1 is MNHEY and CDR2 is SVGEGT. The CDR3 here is CASSTGHSNTGELFF. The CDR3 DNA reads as TGTGCCAGCAGTACGGGACATTCCAACACCGGGGAGCTGTTTTTT.

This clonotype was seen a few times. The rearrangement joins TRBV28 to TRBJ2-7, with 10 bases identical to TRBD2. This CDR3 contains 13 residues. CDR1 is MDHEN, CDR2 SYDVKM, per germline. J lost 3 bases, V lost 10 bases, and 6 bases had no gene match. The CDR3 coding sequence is TGTGCCACCCACACTAGCGGGGTCTACGAGCAGTACTTC. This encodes CATHTSGVYEQYF.

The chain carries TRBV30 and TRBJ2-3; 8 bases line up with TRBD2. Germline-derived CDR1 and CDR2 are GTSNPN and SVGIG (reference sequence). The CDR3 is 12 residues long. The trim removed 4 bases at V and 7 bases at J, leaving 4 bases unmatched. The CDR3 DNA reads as TGTGCCTGGAACGGGGGGGCCAATACGCAGTATTTT. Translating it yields CAWNGGANTQYF.

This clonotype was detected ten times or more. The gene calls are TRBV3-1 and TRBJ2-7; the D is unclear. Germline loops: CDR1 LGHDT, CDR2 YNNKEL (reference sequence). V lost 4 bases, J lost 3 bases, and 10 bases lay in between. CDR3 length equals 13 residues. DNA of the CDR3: TGTGCCAGCAGCCCTGGGGTGGACTACGAGCAGTACTTC. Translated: CASSPGVDYEQYF.

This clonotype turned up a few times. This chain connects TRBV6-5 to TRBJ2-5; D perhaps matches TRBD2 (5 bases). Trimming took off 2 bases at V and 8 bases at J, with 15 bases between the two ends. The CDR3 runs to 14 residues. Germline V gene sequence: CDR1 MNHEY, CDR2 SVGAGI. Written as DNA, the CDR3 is TGTGCCAGCAGTTACAACGGGAACGGGGATACCCAGTACTTC. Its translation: CASSYNGNGDTQYF.

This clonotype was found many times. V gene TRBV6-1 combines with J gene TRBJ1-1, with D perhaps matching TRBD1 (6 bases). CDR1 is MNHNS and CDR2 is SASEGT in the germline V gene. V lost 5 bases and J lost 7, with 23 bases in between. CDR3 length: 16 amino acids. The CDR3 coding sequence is TGTGCCAGCAGTTCCCTCGGGGGCGCTGGTTTCATTGAAGCTTTCTTT. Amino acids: CASSSLGGAGFIEAFF.

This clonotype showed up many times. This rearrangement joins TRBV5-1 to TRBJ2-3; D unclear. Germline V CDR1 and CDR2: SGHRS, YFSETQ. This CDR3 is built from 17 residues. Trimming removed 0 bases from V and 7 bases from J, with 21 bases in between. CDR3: CASSLGRFAQKSNTQYF. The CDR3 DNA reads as TGCGCCAGCAGCTTGGGCAGGTTTGCGCAGAAGAGTAATACGCAGTATTTT.

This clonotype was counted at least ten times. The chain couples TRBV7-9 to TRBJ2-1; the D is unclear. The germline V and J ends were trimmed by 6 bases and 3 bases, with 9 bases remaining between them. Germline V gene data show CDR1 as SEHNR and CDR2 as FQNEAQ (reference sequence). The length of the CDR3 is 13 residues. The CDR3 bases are TGTGCCAGCAGGTATGACCACTACAATGAGCAGTTCTTC. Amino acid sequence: CASRYDHYNEQFF.

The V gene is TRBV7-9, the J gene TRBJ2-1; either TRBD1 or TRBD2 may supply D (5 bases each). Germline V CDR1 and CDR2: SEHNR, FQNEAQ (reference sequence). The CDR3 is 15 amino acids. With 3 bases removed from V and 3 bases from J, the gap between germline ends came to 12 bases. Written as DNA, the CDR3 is TGTGCCAGCAGCTTGGGGGAATCTTACTACAATGAGCAGTTCTTC. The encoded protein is CASSLGESYYNEQFF.

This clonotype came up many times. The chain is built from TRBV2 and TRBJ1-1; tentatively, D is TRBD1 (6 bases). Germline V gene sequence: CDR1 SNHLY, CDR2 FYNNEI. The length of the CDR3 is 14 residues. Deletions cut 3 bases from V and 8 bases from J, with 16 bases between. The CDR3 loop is CASSDTGGPREAFF. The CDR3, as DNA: TGTGCCAGCAGTGACACTGGGGGGCCGAGGGAAGCTTTCTTT.

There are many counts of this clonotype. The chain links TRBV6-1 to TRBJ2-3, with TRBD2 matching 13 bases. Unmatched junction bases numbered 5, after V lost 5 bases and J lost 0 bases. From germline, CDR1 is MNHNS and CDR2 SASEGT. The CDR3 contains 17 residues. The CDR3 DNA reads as TGTGCCAGCAGTCGGACTAGCGGGGGATATAGCACAGATACGCAGTATTTT. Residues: CASSRTSGGYSTDTQYF.

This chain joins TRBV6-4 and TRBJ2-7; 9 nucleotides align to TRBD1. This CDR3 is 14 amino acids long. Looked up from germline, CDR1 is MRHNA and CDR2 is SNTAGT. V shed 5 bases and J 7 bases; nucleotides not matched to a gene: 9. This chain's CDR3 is CASSSRDRVFEQYF. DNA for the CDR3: TGTGCCAGCAGTTCCCGGGACAGGGTGTTTGAGCAGTACTTC.

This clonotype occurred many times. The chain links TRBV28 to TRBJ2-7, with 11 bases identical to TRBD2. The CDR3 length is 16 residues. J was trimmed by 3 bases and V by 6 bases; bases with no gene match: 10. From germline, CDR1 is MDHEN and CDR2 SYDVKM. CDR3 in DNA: TGTGCCAGCAGGGCCGGGGCAGGGACTAGCGGCTACGAGCAGTACTTC. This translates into CASRAGAGTSGYEQYF.

CDR3 region: CAISESAANSPLHF. The CDR3 DNA reads TGTGCCATCAGTGAGTCGGCGGCAAATTCACCCCTCCACTTT. The chain combines TRBV10-3 with TRBJ1-6; D remains unclear. With 0 bases removed from V and 7 bases from J, the gap between germline ends came to 7 bases. The germline gives CDR1 ENHRY, CDR2 SYGVKD. This CDR3 has 14 residues.

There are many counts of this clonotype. The chain's CDR3 is CASSVRGEQYF. The CDR3 DNA reads as TGTGCCAGCAGTGTTAGGGGCGAGCAGTACTTC. This chain connects TRBV2 to TRBJ2-7, with D maybe TRBD1 (5 bases). The V end lost 4 bases, the J end lost 6 bases, and 7 bases lay between the germline ends. The germline gives CDR1 SNHLY, CDR2 FYNNEI. This CDR3 contains 11 residues.

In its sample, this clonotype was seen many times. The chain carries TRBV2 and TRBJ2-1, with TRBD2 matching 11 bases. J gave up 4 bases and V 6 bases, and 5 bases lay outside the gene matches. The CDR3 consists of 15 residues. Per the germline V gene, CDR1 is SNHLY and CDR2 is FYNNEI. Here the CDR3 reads CASSDASGRYNEQFF. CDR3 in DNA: TGTGCCAGCAGCGACGCTAGCGGGAGGTACAATGAGCAGTTCTTC.

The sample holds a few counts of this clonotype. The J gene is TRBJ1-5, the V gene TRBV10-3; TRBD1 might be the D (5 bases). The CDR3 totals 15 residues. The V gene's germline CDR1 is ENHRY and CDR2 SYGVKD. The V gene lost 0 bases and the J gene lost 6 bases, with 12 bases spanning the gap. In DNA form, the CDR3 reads TGTGCCATCAGTGAGTCGTTGGGGCTCGGTCAGCCCCAGCATTTT. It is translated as CAISESLGLGQPQHF.

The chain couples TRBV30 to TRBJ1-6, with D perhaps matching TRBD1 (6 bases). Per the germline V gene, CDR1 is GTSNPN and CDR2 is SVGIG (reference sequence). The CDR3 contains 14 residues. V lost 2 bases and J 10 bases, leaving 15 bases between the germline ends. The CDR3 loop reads CAWSPTRGGSPLHF. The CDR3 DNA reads TGTGCCTGGAGTCCTACGAGGGGGGGATCACCCCTCCACTTT.